The 18 T cell receptor beta chains below were found in one sample sequenced in a study of molecular identifiers for immune sequencing clone quantification (dated by TCRdb to 2016 to 2019). The library relied on PCR. Sequencing was carried out with an Illumina HiSeq 4000. The public reads were reanalyzed by TCRdb: fastp trimming at Q25, MiXCR alignment, in-frame beta chains only. Identical CDR3 proteins give one entry, which carries the most common genes and DNA. The sample records around 470,000 distinct CDR3 sequences, around a fifth of which are singletons. In total, the top ten clones hold about 0.8% of the sample. Sequenced: naive CD8+ T cells from blood, with Jurkat cell RNA spiked in. Explained via the paper, the cell subset or site label denotes: FACS-sorted CD8+CD4-CCR7+CD45RA+ naive T cells. These receptors originate from a human donor in good health. Some libraries in this study had Jurkat cell RNA spiked in.

This clonotype has only a few counts. This may be a read error: a much more frequent sequence differs by one nucleotide. This CDR3 fails to terminate in the conserved phenylalanine or tryptophan, so it likely reflects a read error. Written as DNA, the CDR3 is TGTGCCACCTCTTACACAGATACGCAGTATCTT. Its translation is CATSYTDTQYL. This chain connects TRBV7-2 to TRBJ2-3, with no clear D. This CDR3 region has 11 residues. V was clipped by 10 bases and J by 2 bases, with 7 bases between them. Per germline, CDR1 SGHTA and CDR2 FQGNSA.

This chain connects TRBV6-5 to TRBJ2-7; maybe TRBD1 (6 bases). The CDR3 extends over 14 amino acids. CDR1 and CDR2 from the germline V gene are MNHEY and SVGAGI. The ends were cut back, 2 bases at V and 2 bases at J, with 10 bases in the middle. The CDR3 loop reads CASSYMDSTYEQYF. In DNA, the CDR3 is TGTGCCAGCAGTTACATGGACAGCACCTACGAGCAGTACTTC.

The chain has TRBV10-3 and TRBJ2-2; 7 nucleotides agree with TRBD1. V shed 6 bases and J 5 bases; nucleotides not matched to a gene: 0. Germline V gives CDR1 ENHRY, CDR2 SYGVKD. This CDR3 spans 12 amino acids. The CDR3 nucleotides read TGTGCCATCAGACAGGGGACCGGGGAGCTGTTTTTT. This gives the protein CAIRQGTGELFF.

The chain recombines TRBV7-9 with TRBJ2-1, with 7 positions matching TRBD2. This CDR3 spans 14 amino acids. Trimming cost V 7 bases and J 1 base; bases outside gene matches: 4. The germline CDR1 and CDR2 sequences are SEHNR and FQNEAQ (reference sequence). The chain's CDR3 is CASTIAGSYNEQFF. The CDR3 DNA is TGTGCCAGCACGATAGCGGGTTCCTACAATGAGCAGTTCTTC. Full variable domain (remainder filled in from reference TRBV7-9 and TRBJ2-1): DTGVSQNPRHKITKRGQNVTFRCDPISEHNRLYWYRQTLGQGPEFLTYFQNEAQLEKSRLLSDRFSAERPKGSFSTLEIQRTEQGDSAMYLCASTIAGSYNEQFFGPGTRLTVL.

The chain combines TRBV7-6 with TRBJ2-7; 7 bases line up with TRBD1. Germline CDR1 and CDR2: SGHVS and FNYEAQ. The CDR3 consists of 16 residues. J gave up 4 bases and V 0 bases, and 9 bases lay outside the gene matches. The CDR3 sequence is CASSLAVGGQRYEQYF. CDR3 DNA: TGTGCCAGCAGCTTAGCTGTTGGGGGACAGAGATACGAGCAGTACTTC.

A remark on this clonotype: A read error is possible here, since a much larger clone lies one base away. The CDR3 DNA reads TGTGCCAGCAGATTTGGACAGAACACTGTAGCTTTCTTT. Translating it yields CASRFGQNTVAFF. The V and J genes are TRBV6-2 or TRBV6-3 and TRBJ1-1; D might be TRBD1 (6 bases). Germline V gives CDR1 MNHEY, CDR2 SVGEGT. The CDR3 is 13 amino acids.

This clonotype was found a few times. The chain joins TRBV27 to TRBJ2-5; D might be TRBD1 (5 bases). This CDR3 has 16 amino acids. Germline CDR1 and CDR2: MNHEY and SMNVEV (reference sequence). Deletions cut 5 bases from V and 5 bases from J, with 21 bases between. CDR3 sequence: CASSPLLPGWLETQYF. The DNA of the CDR3 is TGTGCCAGCAGTCCCCTCCTTCCAGGGTGGTTGGAGACCCAGTACTTC.

This clonotype occurred many times. J is TRBJ2-2 and V is TRBV29-1, with TRBD2 identical over 9 bases. V lost 3 bases to trimming and J lost 0 bases; unmatched junction nucleotides: 5. In germline, CDR1 is SQVTM, CDR2 ANQGSEA. The CDR3 sequence is 16 residues long. CDR3 in amino acids: CSVDSSGVANTGELFF. The CDR3 coding sequence is TGCAGCGTTGACTCTAGCGGGGTAGCGAACACCGGGGAGCTGTTTTTT.

The chain couples TRBV27 to TRBJ1-5, with a tentative D call TRBD1 (5 bases). The germline CDR1 and CDR2 sequences are MNHEY and SMNVEV (reference sequence). Trimming pared 3 bases from V and 2 bases from J, leaving 11 bases between. The CDR3 extends over 15 amino acids. CDR3 bases: TGTGCCAGCAGTTTGGCAGGGAGAGGCAATCAGCCCCAGCATTTT. The encoded protein is CASSLAGRGNQPQHF.

The chain is built from TRBV20-1 and TRBJ2-1, with 10 bases matching TRBD2. V shed 0 bases, J shed 5 bases, and the junction held 4 bases outside the gene matches. Germline V gene sequence: CDR1 DFQATT, CDR2 SNEGSKA (reference sequence). The CDR3 consists of 15 residues. The CDR3 DNA sequence: TGCAGTGCTAGAGAACTAGCGGGAAAGGACAATGAGCAGTTCTTC. Protein product: CSARELAGKDNEQFF.

The V call is TRBV10-2, the J call TRBJ1-4, with 8 bases aligning to TRBD1. CDR3 size: 14 residues. The junction had 9 bases not matched to a gene; V was cut back by 7 bases and J by 8 bases. Germline V gene lookup returns CDR1 WSHSY and CDR2 SAAADI. The CDR3 here is CASIVDRGEEKLFF. The CDR3 coding sequence is TGCGCCAGCATCGTCGACAGGGGTGAGGAAAAACTGTTTTTT.

In its sample, this clonotype was seen a few times. The chain couples TRBV7-9 to TRBJ2-7; 8 nucleotides align to TRBD2. The CDR3 covers 14 residues. The V gene's germline CDR1 is SEHNR and CDR2 FQNEAQ (reference sequence). Trimming removed 11 bases from V and 3 bases from J; junction bases left unmatched: 12. The CDR3 coding sequence is TGTGCCCGGGGGGGAGGGAGGCTACACTACGAGCAGTACTTC. As protein: CARGGGRLHYEQYF.

This chain links TRBV5-6 with TRBJ2-7; D is unresolved. V shed 2 bases and J shed 4 bases, with 16 bases lying between them. This CDR3 region has 15 residues. Germline values: CDR1 SGHDT, CDR2 YYEEEE. The CDR3 DNA sequence: TGTGCCAGCAGCTTAGGCGTACCCCAGGTATACGAGCAGTACTTC. It is translated as CASSLGVPQVYEQYF.

The chain combines TRBV30 with TRBJ2-1, with 7 bases lining up with TRBD1. The J segment lost 4 bases and the V segment lost 7 bases, leaving 7 bases of the junction unmatched. The germline gives CDR1 GTSNPN, CDR2 SVGIG (reference sequence). CDR3 length: 13 amino acids. CDR3 protein: CAYTGVGYNEQFF. Here the CDR3 DNA reads TGTGCCTACACAGGGGTTGGGTACAATGAGCAGTTCTTC.

This chain connects TRBV10-3 to TRBJ1-1; a possible D gene is TRBD1 (5 bases). This CDR3 spans 15 amino acids. Trimming stripped 2 bases from V and 0 bases from J, with 10 bases between. CDR1 and CDR2 (germline): ENHRY, SYGVKD. CDR3 amino acids: CAISEGGYLNTEAFF. The CDR3 DNA sequence: TGTGCCATCAGTGAGGGGGGTTATTTGAACACTGAAGCTTTCTTT.

The V call is TRBV12-3 or TRBV12-4, the J call TRBJ1-6; D is unresolved. The ends were cut back, 2 bases at V and 9 bases at J, with 14 bases in the middle. The CDR3 loop spans 15 amino acids. The CDR3 loop is CASSLSLDHGSPLHF. CDR3 coding DNA: TGTGCCAGCAGTTTATCTCTGGACCATGGTTCACCCCTCCACTTT.

Ten or more counts support this clonotype. V usage is TRBV29-1 and J usage is TRBJ1-1; D unclear. Trimming took off 2 bases at V and 0 bases at J, with 10 bases between the two ends. The CDR3 sequence is 14 residues long. Germline V gene data show CDR1 as SQVTM and CDR2 as ANQGSEA. CDR3 sequence (DNA): TGCAGCGTTGAAAAAACTGGTCTGAACACTGAAGCTTTCTTT. Its protein is CSVEKTGLNTEAFF.

This clonotype was counted at least ten times. The chain uses TRBV4-1 and TRBJ1-1; no clear D gene. The germline V gene encodes CDR1 MGHRA and CDR2 YSYEKL. The CDR3 sequence is 14 residues long. V was cut by 0 bases and J by 6 bases, with 11 bases left in between. CDR3 DNA sequence: TGCGCCAGCAGCCAAGATCGCGGTACTTCTGAAGCTTTCTTT. This gives the protein CASSQDRGTSEAFF.